One sample yielded the 29 T cell receptor beta chains listed below, sequenced in a study of human T cells and chemical hapten exposure. Time point denoted: pre-sensitization, week 0. Treatment defined: therapeutic diphenylcyclopropenone sensitization with weekly scalp DPC. TCRdb redid the calling of the RACE reads with MiXCR, one entry per CDR3 protein. The table lists under 400,000 distinct CDR3 sequences, about 5.1% of them singletons, with 2% to 3% in the top ten. Sequences were derived from whole blood, sampled in connection with sensitization to the hapten diphenylcyclopropenone (DPC). All receptors come from a woman aged 45-60 years with alopecia areata. Some clones in this sample may be carry-over from other donors' samples.

This clonotype was observed a handful of times. The chain carries TRBV9 and TRBJ2-2; D assignment may be TRBD1 or TRBD2 (5 bases each). Per the germline V gene, CDR1 is SGDLS and CDR2 is YYNGEE. The CDR3 has 16 amino acids. The V gene lost 4 bases and the J gene lost 6 bases, with 19 bases spanning the gap. The CDR3 region is CASSQYMGDPPGELFF. The DNA for the CDR3 is TGTGCCAGCAGCCAGTACATGGGGGACCCCCCCGGGGAGCTGTTTTTT.

This clonotype showed up many times. V and J are TRBV12-3 or TRBV12-4 and TRBJ1-1, with D perhaps TRBD1 (5 bases). The CDR3 extends over 14 amino acids. Trimming left V 5 bases short and J 5 bases short, with 15 bases between. CDR3 DNA sequence: TGTGCCAGCAGTCCGGGACCGGGTAGGACTGAAGCTTTCTTT. It specifies CASSPGPGRTEAFF.

Many counts were recorded for this clonotype. The chain uses TRBV7-2 and TRBJ1-6; D is undetermined. CDR3 length equals 11 residues. Germline V CDR1 and CDR2: SGHTA, FQGNSA. V was clipped by 7 bases and J by 6 bases, with 4 bases between them. As DNA, the CDR3 is TGTGCCAGCACCCTTAATTCACCCCTCCACTTT. Encoded protein: CASTLNSPLHF.

The chain combines TRBV5-1 with TRBJ1-2; TRBD1 matches at 8 bases. The germline CDR1 and CDR2 sequences are SGHRS and YFSETQ. The CDR3 sequence is 14 residues long. V was clipped by 4 bases and J by 4 bases; unmatched bases: 6. In DNA form, the CDR3 reads TGCGCCAGCAGCAGCGACAGGGGTAGCTATGGCTACACCTTC. This encodes CASSSDRGSYGYTF.

This clonotype has a handful of counts. The chain employs TRBV24-1 and TRBJ2-2; TRBD1 aligns across 9 bases. The junction had 2 bases not matched to a gene; V was cut back by 6 bases and J by 4 bases. The CDR3 is made up of 14 amino acids. Germline V gene lookup returns CDR1 KGHDR and CDR2 SFDVKD. As DNA, the CDR3 is TGTGCCACCAGTTGGGACAGGGTCACCGGGGAGCTGTTTTTT. This translates into CATSWDRVTGELFF.

This clonotype was seen repeatedly, ten times or more. The chain uses TRBV6-5 and TRBJ1-3, with 10 bases matching TRBD1. Germline CDR1 reads MNHEY; CDR2 reads SVGAGI. The CDR3 length is 15 residues. J gave up 5 bases and V 0 bases, and 1 base lay outside the gene matches. The CDR3 region is CASSYSTGGRNTIYF. The CDR3 region has the DNA TGTGCCAGCAGTTACTCGACAGGGGGCCGAAACACCATATATTTT.

This clonotype was found many times. This CDR3 is CASSYSGVERWAQYF. The CDR3 DNA sequence: TGTGCCAGCAGTTACTCAGGAGTCGAGAGGTGGGCCCAGTACTTC. V and J are TRBV6-5 and TRBJ2-5; no reliable D call. The length of the CDR3 is 15 residues. CDR1 is MNHEY and CDR2 is SVGAGI in the germline V gene. V was trimmed by 0 bases and J by 9 bases, leaving 17 bases between them.

Many counts were recorded for this clonotype. The V and J genes are TRBV14 and TRBJ2-1; no definite D call. The CDR3 runs 13 residues. Deletions cut 1 base from V and 4 bases from J, with 5 bases between. The V gene's germline CDR1 is SGHDN and CDR2 FVKESK. CDR3 protein: CASSQASYNEQFF. In DNA form, the CDR3 reads TGTGCCAGCAGCCAAGCGAGTTACAATGAGCAGTTCTTC.

This clonotype was seen ten or more times. The chain links TRBV6-6 to TRBJ2-7; 8 bases align to TRBD1. This CDR3 region has 15 residues. Germline V gives CDR1 MNHNY, CDR2 SVGAGI (reference sequence). The J segment lost 0 bases and the V segment lost 5 bases, leaving 6 bases of the junction unmatched. CDR3 amino acids: CASSPRQGNSYEQYF. CDR3 sequence (DNA): TGTGCCAGCAGTCCACGACAGGGGAACTCCTACGAGCAGTACTTC.

This clonotype was recorded many times. V is TRBV10-3 and J is TRBJ1-3; 7 nucleotides line up with TRBD1. CDR1 is ENHRY and CDR2 is SYGVKD in the germline V gene. CDR3 size: 13 residues. Trimming removed 10 bases from V and 2 bases from J; junction bases left unmatched: 5. The CDR3 region is CARSQGPGNTIYF. The CDR3, as DNA: TGTGCCAGGTCACAGGGGCCTGGAAACACCATATATTTT.

The genes are TRBV5-6 and TRBJ2-7; D is unclear. Trimming stripped 4 bases from V and 2 bases from J, with 13 bases between. Looked up from germline, CDR1 is SGHDT and CDR2 is YYEEEE. CDR3 length equals 14 residues. The CDR3 loop reads CASSRRTYTYEQYF. The CDR3 DNA follows: TGTGCCAGCAGCCGCCGGACCTACACCTACGAGCAGTACTTC. The whole variable domain, filled in from reference TRBV5-6 and TRBJ2-7, reads DAGVTQSPTHLIKTRGQQVTLRCSPKSGHDTVSWYQQALGQGPQFIFQYYEEEERQRGNFPDRFSGHQFPNYSSELNVNALLLGDSALYLCASSRRTYTYEQYFGPGTRLTVT.

In its sample, this clonotype was seen many times. The CDR3 bases are TGTGCCAGCAGCCAAGAGGCACTGGCCAGACGACGGGAGAAGGGGTCGTACAATGAGCAGTTCTTC. Encoded protein: CASSQEALARRREKGSYNEQFF. The genes are TRBV3-1 and TRBJ2-1, with D tentatively TRBD2 (6 bases). Trimming left V 0 bases short and J 4 bases short, with 31 bases between. The CDR3 spans 22 residues. Germline V gene sequence: CDR1 LGHDT, CDR2 YNNKEL (reference sequence).

This clonotype was seen at least ten times. DNA for the CDR3: TGTGCCACCAGCCGAACTAGTGGACGGGGGAACACTGAAGCTTTCTTT. Amino acid sequence: CATSRTSGRGNTEAFF. The rearrangement joins TRBV15 to TRBJ1-1; D gene uncertain. Germline CDR1 is LNHNV and CDR2 is YYDKDF (reference sequence). The germline V and J ends were trimmed by 5 bases and 1 base, with 17 bases remaining between them. The CDR3 runs to 16 residues.

This clonotype was counted ten times or more. The J gene is TRBJ2-1, the V gene TRBV7-2; TRBD2 matches at 9 bases. The CDR3 has 13 amino acids. The V segment lost 3 bases and the J segment 9 bases; nucleotides outside the gene matches: 3. Germline CDR1 is SGHTA and CDR2 is FQGNSA. CDR3 nucleotides: TGTGCCAGCAGCTTCGGACTAGCGATTGAGCAGTTCTTC. This translates into CASSFGLAIEQFF.

The chain combines TRBV5-1 with TRBJ2-3; 9 positions match TRBD2. J was trimmed by 0 bases and V by 0 bases; bases with no gene match: 11. Germline loops: CDR1 SGHRS, CDR2 YFSETQ. The CDR3 has 19 amino acids. The CDR3 loop reads CASSLGLRLAERSTDTQYF. The CDR3 DNA is TGCGCCAGCAGCTTGGGCCTCCGACTAGCGGAGAGGAGCACAGATACGCAGTATTTT.

This sequence joins TRBV9 and TRBJ2-5; D not certain. Germline V CDR1 and CDR2: SGDLS, YYNGEE. CDR3 size: 14 residues. Trimming shortened V by 0 bases and J by 3 bases, and 9 bases separated the two germline ends. CDR3 residues: CASSVDGLEETQYF. CDR3 coding DNA: TGTGCCAGCAGCGTAGATGGGTTAGAAGAGACCCAGTACTTC.

Many counts were recorded for this clonotype. The chain has TRBV20-1 and TRBJ2-3; tentatively, D is TRBD2 (6 bases). From germline, CDR1 is DFQATT and CDR2 SNEGSKA (reference sequence). The CDR3 loop spans 15 amino acids. Trimming took off 5 bases at V and 6 bases at J, with 21 bases between the two ends. The CDR3 is CSARPELALLDTQYF. CDR3 bases: TGCAGTGCTCGTCCGGAGCTAGCGCTATTGGATACGCAGTATTTT.

This clonotype was observed many times. The chain combines TRBV5-1 with TRBJ2-1; TRBD1 or TRBD2 may be the D gene (6 bases each). Deletions cut 0 bases from V and 6 bases from J, with 10 bases between. Germline V lookup: CDR1 SGHRS, CDR2 YFSETQ. The CDR3 is made up of 14 amino acids. The CDR3 nucleotides are TGCGCCAGCAGCTTGGCCAGGGGAGGCAATGAGCAGTTCTTC. It yields the protein CASSLARGGNEQFF.

A remark on this clonotype: This clone may be a read error of a much larger clone one base away. The chain combines TRBV2 with TRBJ1-1; 8 bases align to TRBD1. CDR1 and CDR2 (germline): SNHLY, FYNNEI. This CDR3 has 13 amino acids. In DNA form, the CDR3 reads TGTGCCAGGGACAGGGCCGAGGGGACTGAAGATTTCTTT. Its protein is CARDRAEGTEDFF.

This clonotype was recorded at least ten times. The chain recombines TRBV24-1 with TRBJ2-1; TRBD2 agrees at 10 bases. The V gene end was trimmed by 7 bases and the J gene end by 7 bases; junction bases not matched to a gene: 9. Per germline, CDR1 KGHDR and CDR2 SFDVKD. The CDR3 extends over 15 amino acids. The chain's CDR3 is CATRGLAGAGNEQFF. The CDR3 coding sequence is TGTGCCACCAGAGGCCTAGCGGGAGCCGGAAATGAGCAGTTCTTC.

This clonotype was found once. CDR3 coding DNA: TGTGCCAGCAGCTTAGCCCAGTTAACAGATACGCAGTATTTT. Its translation is CASSLAQLTDTQYF. This chain connects TRBV5-4 to TRBJ2-3; unclear D gene. The CDR3 contains 14 residues. Germline values: CDR1 SGHNT, CDR2 YYREEE (reference sequence). V was cut by 2 bases and J by 3 bases, with 10 bases left in between.

This chain's CDR3 is CASSVTSGGHASTDTQYF. The CDR3 DNA reads TGCGCCAGCAGCGTGACTAGCGGGGGCCACGCTAGCACAGATACGCAGTATTTT. This chain connects TRBV4-1 to TRBJ2-3; 12 bases are a match to TRBD2. Germline trimming cut 5 bases from V and 0 bases from J; bases unmatched to any gene: 9. This CDR3 is built from 18 residues. The germline V gene encodes CDR1 MGHRA and CDR2 YSYEKL.

This clonotype has a count of ten or more. The genes are TRBV6-2 or TRBV6-3 and TRBJ2-1; 8 bases map to TRBD1. J was trimmed by 7 bases and V by 0 bases; bases with no gene match: 8. Germline CDR1 is MNHEY and CDR2 is SVGEGT. This CDR3 is 16 amino acids long. DNA of the CDR3: TGTGCCAGCAGTTACTCGAGTTGGACAGGGATTAATGAGCAGTTCTTC. Residues: CASSYSSWTGINEQFF.

This clonotype was seen a handful of times. This chain uses TRBV12-3 or TRBV12-4 with TRBJ2-1; 14 positions match TRBD2. J was trimmed by 9 bases and V by 5 bases; bases with no gene match: 9. CDR3 length: 16 amino acids. In DNA form, the CDR3 reads TGTGCCAGCAGTCCCCAGACTAGCGGGGGGGCAGGTGAGCAGTTCTTC. Translating gives CASSPQTSGGAGEQFF.

This clonotype was seen ten or more times. This rearrangement joins TRBV15 to TRBJ2-3; no reliable D call. This CDR3 spans 15 amino acids. Trimming shortened V by 5 bases and J by 2 bases, and 14 bases separated the two germline ends. Germline CDR1 LNHNV, CDR2 YYDKDF (reference sequence). The CDR3 DNA reads as TGTGCCACCAGCGTTAGATCCGGCCCCACAGATACGCAGTATTTT. This encodes CATSVRSGPTDTQYF.

There are many counts of this clonotype. V and J are TRBV15 and TRBJ2-6; possible D gene TRBD2, 6 bases. Trimming left V 0 bases short and J 6 bases short, with 18 bases between. Germline V lookup: CDR1 LNHNV, CDR2 YYDKDF (reference sequence). This CDR3 contains 18 residues. The CDR3 region has the DNA TGTGCCACCAGCAGAGATACGGCGGGGCCGAGGGTGGCCAACGTCCTGACTTTC. Translated, it gives CATSRDTAGPRVANVLTF. Drawing the rest from reference TRBV15 and TRBJ2-6, the complete variable domain is DAMVIQNPRYQVTQFGKPVTLSCSQTLNHNVMYWYQQKSSQAPKLLFHYYDKDFNNEADTPDNFQSRRPNTSFCFLDIRSPGLGDTAMYLCATSRDTAGPRVANVLTFGAGSRLTVL.

The chain joins TRBV2 to TRBJ2-3, with TRBD2 identical over 8 bases. Germline V gives CDR1 SNHLY, CDR2 FYNNEI. The CDR3 runs 15 residues. J gave up 6 bases and V 6 bases, and 11 bases lay outside the gene matches. The CDR3: CASRPERGILDTQYF. The CDR3 DNA sequence: TGTGCCAGCAGACCCGAGCGGGGGATTTTGGATACGCAGTATTTT.

The rearrangement uses TRBV13 and TRBJ2-2; D not certain. The CDR3 consists of 12 residues. Per germline, CDR1 PRHDT and CDR2 FYEKMQ (reference sequence). V lost 5 bases and J 7 bases, leaving 8 bases between the germline ends. Here the CDR3 reads CASSIRSGELFF. CDR3 bases: TGTGCCAGCAGCATTAGAAGCGGGGAGCTGTTTTTT.

This clonotype occurred a few times. The rearrangement joins TRBV15 to TRBJ1-3; D unclear. CDR1 is LNHNV, CDR2 YYDKDF, per germline (reference sequence). CDR3 length: 16 amino acids. Trimming pared 0 bases from V and 4 bases from J, leaving 13 bases between. The CDR3 region is CATSRDRGIRGNTIYF. The CDR3 bases are TGTGCCACCAGCAGAGATCGAGGGATTAGAGGAAACACCATATATTTT.